This TCR beta chain was retrieved from a study of cytomegalovirus exposure and HLA in healthy donors. Study observations and caveats: In vitro experiments confirmed that a few CMV-associated chains were specific for CMV antigens. Cytomegalovirus-associated status was assigned to more than 150 TCR beta chains.

This table comes from immunoSEQ multiplex PCR, and its TCRdb copy is limited to in-frame clones, with some not included. The table records some 140,000 clones, around nine tenths of them present only once. Trimming took 4 bases from V and 6 from J; bases not matched to a gene: 10. Germline V gives CDR1 SEHNR, CDR2 FQNEAQ (reference sequence). The length of the CDR3 is 16 residues. About this clone: The target antigen is unknown.

Among the roughly 120 subjects of the validation cohort, separate from the roughly 600-subject first cohort, were the donors. The origin of this receptor is a man aged 18-30 years in good health and CMV-seropositive. V gene TRBV7-9 combines with J gene TRBJ2-7; 12 positions match TRBD2. The sequencing sample was made of PBMCs. The CDR3 nucleotides read TGTGCCAGCAGCTCCCAAGCTAGCGGGAGGGTTGGCGAGCAGTACTTC. It translates to CASSSQASGRVGEQYF.